A single sample gave rise to the 28 T cell receptor beta chains below, sequenced in a study of blood T cell repertoires in COVID-19. Measured with immunoSEQ multiplex PCR; TCRdb has only the in-frame clones, and not every one. The sample consists of more than 75,000 clones, approximately 82% of them appearing once. The specimen sequenced was peripheral blood. These receptors came from a man in his fifties or sixties with acute or convalescent COVID-19.

The chain has TRBV6-6 and TRBJ2-1; TRBD2 matches at 14 bases. Germline V lookup: CDR1 MNHNY, CDR2 SVGAGI (reference sequence). The V segment lost 6 bases and the J segment 7 bases; nucleotides outside the gene matches: 5. This CDR3 contains 15 residues. The CDR3 DNA reads TGTGCCAGCAGGGGGACTAGCGGGAGATCGAATGAGCAGTTCTTC. As protein: CASRGTSGRSNEQFF.

This chain links TRBV29-1 with TRBJ1-1; maybe TRBD1 (5 bases). Trimming took off 6 bases at V and 4 bases at J, with 9 bases between the two ends. CDR3 length: 11 amino acids. The germline V gene encodes CDR1 SQVTM and CDR2 ANQGSEA. CDR3 DNA sequence: TGCAGCGTCACGACAGTCACTGAAGCTTTCTTT. This translates into CSVTTVTEAFF.

This chain links TRBV4-3 with TRBJ1-2; D remains ambiguous. Germline values: CDR1 LGHNA, CDR2 YSLEER. This CDR3 contains 13 residues. V was clipped by 2 bases and J by 8 bases, with 12 bases between them. This chain's CDR3 is CASSQYSSGGYTF. The CDR3 DNA is TGCGCCAGCAGCCAATACTCCAGCGGAGGCTACACCTTC.

The chain joins TRBV4-3 to TRBJ1-3, with TRBD1 as a possible D gene (6 bases). Germline V gene sequence: CDR1 LGHNA, CDR2 YSLEER. Deletions cut 2 bases from V and 3 bases from J, with 14 bases between. The CDR3 covers 16 residues. CDR3 nucleotide sequence: TGCGCCAGCAGCCAAAGATCCAGGGGAAATGGAAACACCATATATTTT. Translation gives CASSQRSRGNGNTIYF.

The chain uses TRBV5-6 and TRBJ1-2, with D possibly TRBD1 on 6 matching bases. Germline V lookup: CDR1 SGHDT, CDR2 YYEEEE. V was trimmed by 4 bases and J by 8 bases, leaving 15 bases between them. This CDR3 is 13 amino acids long. As DNA, the CDR3 is TGTGCCAGCAGCCGCACGGGGGGGCAGGGCTACACCTTC. Translation: CASSRTGGQGYTF.

The chain is built from TRBV27 and TRBJ1-2; possibly TRBD1 for D (5 bases). The CDR3 sequence is 14 residues long. Trimming stripped 5 bases from V and 5 bases from J, with 15 bases between. In germline, CDR1 is MNHEY, CDR2 SMNVEV (reference sequence). CDR3 coding DNA: TGTGCCAGCAGTCCGGACACTAACGGGTATGGCTACACCTTC. Its translation: CASSPDTNGYGYTF.

This rearrangement joins TRBV7-2 to TRBJ2-7, with TRBD2 matching 13 bases. CDR3 length: 15 residues. Germline V gene sequence: CDR1 SGHTA, CDR2 FQGNSA. The J segment lost 6 bases and the V segment lost 4 bases, leaving 6 bases of the junction unmatched. The CDR3 loop reads CASSSRTSGSPEQYF. The CDR3 DNA reads TGTGCCAGCAGCTCGCGGACTAGCGGGAGCCCCGAGCAGTACTTC.

V is TRBV6-6 and J is TRBJ2-7; 8 bases map to TRBD2. Germline CDR1 reads MNHNY; CDR2 reads SVGAGI (reference sequence). V lost 8 bases and J lost 5; bases outside the gene matches: 11. The CDR3 totals 14 residues. CDR3 loop: CASGNTGGPNEQYF. DNA of the CDR3: TGTGCCAGCGGCAATACGGGGGGGCCTAACGAGCAGTACTTC.

This chain links TRBV12-5 with TRBJ1-4; the D is unclear. The V and J ends lost 1 base and 0 bases respectively, with 12 bases between them. The CDR3 is 17 amino acids. From germline, CDR1 is LGHNT and CDR2 FRNRAP. The CDR3 nucleotides read TGTGCTAGTGGTTTGGGATCCCAGTCCACAACTAATGAAAAACTGTTTTTT. Translation gives CASGLGSQSTTNEKLFF. The full variable domain, in which reference TRBV12-5 and TRBJ1-4 provide the parts outside the CDR3, is DARVTQTPRHKVTEMGQEVTMRCQPILGHNTVFWYRQTMMQGLELLAYFRNRAPLDDSGMPKDRFSAEMPDATLATLKIQPSEPRDSAVYFCASGLGSQSTTNEKLFFGSGTQLSVL.

V and J are TRBV5-4 and TRBJ2-2; TRBD2 matches at 11 bases. Germline CDR1 is SGHNT and CDR2 is YYREEE (reference sequence). This CDR3 region has 17 residues. With 4 bases clipped from V and 1 base from J, the junction kept 6 bases outside the gene matches. The CDR3 region is CASSPFGTSGNTGELFF. DNA of the CDR3: TGTGCCAGCAGCCCCTTCGGGACTAGCGGGAACACCGGGGAGCTGTTTTTT.

The chain recombines TRBV21-1 with TRBJ2-3; TRBD2, the table's D call, lacks a check against the DNA. TRBV21-1 is listed as a pseudogene. The CDR3 sequence is 17 residues long. The CDR3 bases are TGTGCCAGCAGCAAAGATAGGTCTAGCGGGGGGCCGAATACGCAGTATTTT. This encodes CASSKDRSSGGPNTQYF.

The V call is TRBV3-1 (or the pseudogene TRBV3-2), the J call TRBJ1-2, with 7 bases that match TRBD1. Germline assignment: CDR1 LGHDT and CDR2 YNNKEL (reference sequence). V shed 5 bases, J shed 6 bases, and the junction held 3 bases outside the gene matches. The CDR3 spans 12 residues. CDR3 loop: CASSYTGDGYTF. Here the CDR3 DNA reads TGTGCCAGCAGCTACACAGGGGATGGCTACACCTTC.

The genes are TRBV2 and TRBJ2-7; TRBD2 is a possible D gene (6 bases). Trimming pared 8 bases from V and 3 bases from J, leaving 14 bases between. Germline CDR1 and CDR2: SNHLY and FYNNEI. CDR3 length: 13 amino acids. The CDR3 region has the DNA TGTGCCAGCGGGACCGTGGGGGGCTACGAGCAGTACTTC. As protein: CASGTVGGYEQYF.

This clone has just one count. DNA of the CDR3: TGTGCCAGCAGCTTAGTGGCGGGAGCAGATACGCAGTATTTT. Translating it yields CASSLVAGADTQYF. This chain links TRBV7-2 with TRBJ2-3, with TRBD2 identical over 7 bases. In germline, CDR1 is SGHTA, CDR2 FQGNSA. With V trimmed by 1 base and J by 4 bases, 2 bases remained unmatched. CDR3 length: 14 amino acids.

This clone was recorded a few times. This chain joins TRBV6-6 and TRBJ2-3, with 8 bases that match TRBD1. The J segment lost 2 bases and the V segment lost 5 bases, leaving 9 bases of the junction unmatched. Germline assignment: CDR1 MNHNY and CDR2 SVGAGI (reference sequence). The CDR3 has 16 residues. CDR3 sequence reads: CASSTKGQEATDTQYF. In DNA, the CDR3 is TGTGCCAGCAGTACCAAGGGACAGGAGGCCACAGATACGCAGTATTTT.

V gene TRBV27 combines with J gene TRBJ1-5, with D hard to call. Trimming stripped 2 bases from V and 4 bases from J, with 12 bases between. Germline assignment: CDR1 MNHEY and CDR2 SMNVEV (reference sequence). The CDR3 is 15 amino acids. CDR3 coding DNA: TGTGCCAGCAGTTTAAGCCGCGGCTATAATCAGCCCCAGCATTTT. Translation: CASSLSRGYNQPQHF.

Only one count was recorded for this clone. The chain combines TRBV12-5 with TRBJ1-1, with 8 bases matching TRBD1. CDR1 and CDR2 (germline): LGHNT, FRNRAP. Germline trimming cut 11 bases from V and 4 bases from J; bases unmatched to any gene: 6. This CDR3 has 12 residues. In DNA form, the CDR3 reads TGTGCTGGCCAGGGGGCAGGCACTGAAGCTTTCTTT. It encodes CAGQGAGTEAFF.

V and J are TRBV14 and TRBJ1-1; maybe TRBD1 (6 bases). V was clipped by 4 bases and J by 12 bases, with 18 bases between them. In germline, CDR1 is SGHDN, CDR2 FVKESK. The CDR3 is 13 residues long. The CDR3 protein is CASSPRTAGVTFF. For the CDR3, the DNA is TGTGCCAGCAGCCCCCGGACAGCTGGGGTAACTTTCTTT.

This clone has more than one count but fewer than ten. This chain joins TRBV24-1 and TRBJ2-5; weak D call: TRBD2 (6 bases). Deletions cut 11 bases from V and 4 bases from J, with 22 bases between. The CDR3 is made up of 15 amino acids. In germline, CDR1 is KGHDR, CDR2 SFDVKD. The CDR3 region has the DNA TGTGCCATTCTTGGCCCGGTGCTGGGGGGAGAGACCCAGTACTTC. Its translation is CAILGPVLGGETQYF.

The chain combines TRBV7-9 with TRBJ2-4; 9 bases match TRBD1. The CDR3 is 17 residues long. CDR1 and CDR2 from the germline V gene are SEHNR and FQNEAQ (reference sequence). V lost 1 base, J lost 0 bases, and 4 bases stayed unmatched. CDR3 coding DNA: TGTGCCAGCAGCTTAGTGGGACAGGGACTAGCCAAAAACATTCAGTACTTC. Encoded protein: CASSLVGQGLAKNIQYF.

J is TRBJ2-5 and V is TRBV5-6; unclear D gene. Trimming left V 1 base short and J 0 bases short, with 7 bases between. The CDR3 extends over 14 amino acids. Germline V gene sequence: CDR1 SGHDT, CDR2 YYEEEE. The CDR3 loop is CASSLTVYQETQYF. The CDR3 coding sequence is TGTGCCAGCAGCTTGACAGTGTACCAAGAGACCCAGTACTTC.

The chain uses TRBV5-4 and TRBJ1-3; D gene unclear. The germline V gene encodes CDR1 SGHNT and CDR2 YYREEE (reference sequence). Trimming stripped 3 bases from V and 4 bases from J, with 8 bases between. The length of the CDR3 is 13 residues. The CDR3 DNA follows: TGTGCCAGCAGCTCATACAACGGAAACACCATATATTTT. Translated, it gives CASSSYNGNTIYF.

The chain has TRBV24-1 and TRBJ2-6, with TRBD2 matching over 8 bases. This CDR3 is 17 amino acids long. Looked up from germline, CDR1 is KGHDR and CDR2 is SFDVKD. V lost 0 bases to trimming and J lost 2 bases; unmatched junction nucleotides: 2. The CDR3 nucleotides are TGTGCCACCAGTGATTTGCGGGAGGGGACTGGGGCCAACGTCCTGACTTTC. This translates into CATSDLREGTGANVLTF.

The chain carries TRBV30 and TRBJ2-2; TRBD2 agrees at 9 bases. The CDR3 totals 13 residues. Germline assignment: CDR1 GTSNPN and CDR2 SVGIG (reference sequence). The junction had 1 base not matched to a gene; V was cut back by 2 bases and J by 6 bases. CDR3 sequence (DNA): TGTGCCTGGAGTAGCGGGGGGCCCGGGGAGCTGTTTTTT. It is translated as CAWSSGGPGELFF.

This clone was observed a handful of times. The chain employs TRBV27 and TRBJ1-2; TRBD1 matches 8 bases. Germline V gene lookup returns CDR1 MNHEY and CDR2 SMNVEV (reference sequence). This CDR3 region has 13 residues. Losses at the gene ends were 4 bases for V and 9 bases for J; bases not matched to a gene: 7. The CDR3 is CASSYTRQGRYTF. The CDR3, as DNA: TGTGCCAGCAGTTACACCAGACAGGGGCGCTACACCTTC.

V gene TRBV5-4 combines with J gene TRBJ2-7; the match to TRBD2 covers 8 bases. Per germline, CDR1 SGHNT and CDR2 YYREEE (reference sequence). Trimming took 4 bases from V and 6 from J; bases not matched to a gene: 15. This CDR3 has 16 amino acids. The CDR3 bases are TGTGCCAGCAGCCCCGGGACTAGGGGGGGTAGGAGCGAGCAGTACTTC. Translation gives CASSPGTRGGRSEQYF.

This clone has a single count. The J gene is TRBJ2-4, the V gene TRBV7-2, with 10 nucleotides matching TRBD2. CDR3 length equals 14 residues. With V trimmed by 5 bases and J by 5 bases, 3 bases remained unmatched. Germline V gives CDR1 SGHTA, CDR2 FQGNSA. The CDR3 DNA sequence: TGTGCCAGCAGCCGGACTAGCGGTCAAAACATTCAGTACTTC. Protein product: CASSRTSGQNIQYF.

This sequence joins TRBV27 and TRBJ1-5; the D is unclear. The germline V and J ends were trimmed by 3 bases and 0 bases, with 6 bases remaining between them. Germline loops: CDR1 MNHEY, CDR2 SMNVEV (reference sequence). This CDR3 contains 14 residues. The CDR3 DNA reads TGTGCCAGCAGTTTGCAGGCTAGCAATCAGCCCCAGCATTTT. Translated: CASSLQASNQPQHF.